Each of the 20 T cell receptor beta chains below was sequenced from the same sample in a study of T cells in women clearing cervical HPV infection. TCRdb's copy holds only in-frame clones and misses some; the assay was immunoSEQ multiplex PCR. The table lists about 16,000 clones, with about 11% in the top ten. Sequencing was performed on blood buffy coat. The receptors derive from a woman between 18 and 69 years old with a cervical HPV16 infection that either progressed to CIN3+ or cleared (not recorded which).

With respect to this clone: The CDR3 end lies 3 residues beyond the end of the read and is filled in from the germline J gene. The chain couples TRBV7-2 to TRBJ2-3; tentatively, D is TRBD1 (6 bases). Germline CDR1 reads SGHTA; CDR2 reads FQGNSA. The CDR3 contains 13 residues. The CDR3 DNA, read in part, is TGTGCCAGCAGCTTAGTATCGGACAGTGCG. This gives the protein CASSLVSDSA. The full CDR3 protein reads CASSLVSDSAQYF.

Turning to this clone: The CDR3 end falls 3 residues outside the read, so it is completed with the germline J gene. The chain recombines TRBV19 with TRBJ2-7; possible D gene TRBD2, 6 bases. Germline V CDR1 and CDR2: LNHDA, SQIVND (reference sequence). The CDR3 covers 15 residues. V lost 7 bases and J lost 2, with 18 bases in between. Partial CDR3 DNA: TGTGCCAGTAAGGAATCAGCGGGCGTCACCTACGAG. Its protein product is CASKESAGVTYE. The whole CDR3 sequence is CASKESAGVTYEQYF.

Points on this clone: The read finishes 3 residues shy of the CDR3 end, and the germline J gene is used to complete it. This rearrangement joins TRBV6-2 or TRBV6-3 to TRBJ2-5, with D tentatively TRBD1 or TRBD2 (5 bases each). The germline V gene has CDR1 MNHEY and CDR2 SVGEGT. Trimming removed 5 bases at V and 1 base at J, with 11 bases between. This CDR3 has 14 amino acids. The sequenced CDR3 bases are TGTGCCAGCAGTGCCAGGGAGTTCCAAGAGACC. Translating gives CASSAREFQET. The entire CDR3 sequence reads CASSAREFQETQYF.

With regard to this clone: Read coverage stops 3 residues before the CDR3 terminus; the germline J gene supplies the remainder. The chain has TRBV10-1 and TRBJ2-4; weak D call: TRBD1 (6 bases). Trimming stripped 2 bases from V and 1 base from J, with 12 bases between. The CDR3 has 16 amino acids. The germline V gene has CDR1 WNHNN and CDR2 SYGVQD (reference sequence). The sequenced part of the CDR3 DNA is TGCGCCAGCAGTGAGGGATTTAGGGGGGCCAAAAACATT. Translation: CASSEGFRGAKNI. The full CDR3 protein is CASSEGFRGAKNIQYF.

Notes on this clone: The read stops 3 residues short of the end of the CDR3; the missing end is completed from the germline J gene. The gene calls are TRBV19 and TRBJ2-1; TRBD2 aligns across 13 bases. CDR3 size: 18 residues. Germline V gives CDR1 LNHDA, CDR2 SQIVND (reference sequence). Trimming at V came to 6 bases and at J to 5 bases, leaving 13 bases not matched to a gene. Partial CDR3 DNA: TGTGCCAGTAGAATGGGACTAGCGGGATTGGGGTTGAACAATGAG. Its translation is CASRMGLAGLGLNNE. The whole CDR3 protein reads CASRMGLAGLGLNNEQFF.

Concerning this clone itself: The missing CDR3 end, 3 residues past where the read stops, is filled in from the germline J gene. This chain uses TRBV7-2 with TRBJ2-3, with D uncertain. CDR3 length: 13 residues. Trimming shortened V by 3 bases and J by 6 bases, and 10 bases separated the two germline ends. In germline, CDR1 is SGHTA, CDR2 FQGNSA. The DNA read from the CDR3 is TGTGCCAGCAGCTTGGTTGTCCGGGATACG. It specifies CASSLVVRDT. The full-length CDR3 reads as CASSLVVRDTQYF.

Concerning this clone itself: The read falls 3 residues short of the CDR3 end, and the missing part is taken from the germline J gene. The chain uses TRBV7-6 and TRBJ2-5, with D possibly TRBD2 on 6 matching bases. This CDR3 contains 14 residues. CDR1 and CDR2 (germline): SGHVS, FNYEAQ. V was shortened by 2 bases and J by 5 bases, with 12 bases between the two germline ends. CDR3 bases read: TGTGCCAGCAGCTTAAGCGGGCTAAGGGAGACC. Translation gives CASSLSGLRET. The entire CDR3 sequence reads CASSLSGLRETQYF.

This clone ranks as medium-sized in terms of frequency. This CDR3 reads CSARGDRGTGELFF. The CDR3 DNA, read in part, is TGCAGTGCTAGAGGGGACAGGGGAACCGGGGAG. The chain employs TRBV20-1 and TRBJ2-2, with TRBD1 matching over 10 bases. The read terminates 3 residues ahead of where the CDR3 ends, so the germline J gene completes it. Germline CDR1 is DFQATT and CDR2 is SNEGSKA (reference sequence). The CDR3 is 14 amino acids. With V trimmed by 1 base and J by 5 bases, 1 base remained unmatched.

This clone is identified as medium-sized from frequency. The read comes to an end 3 residues before the CDR3 does, leaving the germline J gene to fill in the end. The gene calls are TRBV19 and TRBJ1-6, with D possibly matching TRBD1 (5 bases). The CDR3 extends over 14 amino acids. V shed 3 bases and J shed 10 bases, with 13 bases lying between them. Germline CDR1 is LNHDA and CDR2 is SQIVND (reference sequence). The CDR3 DNA, read in part, is TGTGCCAGTAGTATTCACCAGGGAGACTCACCC. Translation gives CASSIHQGDSP. The CDR3 in its entirety is CASSIHQGDSPLHF. The whole variable domain, remainder taken from reference TRBV19 and TRBJ1-6, is DGGITQSPKYLFRKEGQNVTLSCEQNLNHDAMYWYRQDPGQGLRLIYYSQIVNDFQKGDIAEGYSVSREKKESFPLTVTSAQKNPTAFYLCASSIHQGDSPLHFGNGTRLTVT.

The CDR3 is CSVELHSSYEQYF. The CDR3 DNA, read in part, is TGCAGCGTTGAACTTCACTCTTCCTACGAG. The chain is built from TRBV29-1 and TRBJ2-7; D is undetermined. The read ends 3 residues before the CDR3 terminus; that terminus is restored from the germline J gene. Trimming removed 2 bases from V and 1 base from J, with 9 bases in between. CDR1 is SQVTM and CDR2 is ANQGSEA in the germline V gene. The CDR3 sequence is 13 residues long.

In regard to this clone: The CDR3 extends 3 residues past the end of the read, so its final part is completed from the germline J gene. The chain links TRBV14 to TRBJ2-5, with D maybe TRBD2 (5 bases). Germline CDR1 is SGHDN and CDR2 is FVKESK. V was shortened by 7 bases and J by 3 bases, with 12 bases between the two germline ends. CDR3 length: 13 residues. CDR3 DNA, as far as it was read: TGTGCCAGCATATGGCTAGCCGAAGAGACC. It codes for CASIWLAEET. The CDR3 reads in full as CASIWLAEETQYF.

Comments on this clone: The observed sequence ends 3 residues before the CDR3 terminus, with the missing tail filled in from the germline J gene. V is TRBV14 and J is TRBJ1-4, with D maybe TRBD1 (5 bases). The CDR3 sequence is 16 residues long. Between the trimmed V and J ends, which lost 3 bases and 7 bases, there was a span of 18 bases. Germline V gene lookup returns CDR1 SGHDN and CDR2 FVKESK. The CDR3 protein is CASSQQRGRVGEKLFF. Partial CDR3 DNA: TGTGCCAGCAGCCAGCAAAGAGGCAGGGTCGGTGAAAAA.

On this clone: The sequence runs out 3 residues before the end of the CDR3; the remainder is reconstructed from the germline J gene. This chain joins TRBV6-2 or TRBV6-3 and TRBJ2-1; TRBD1 is a possible D gene (6 bases). CDR1 and CDR2 from the germline V gene are MNHEY and SVGEGT. The CDR3 totals 13 residues. The V and J ends lost 7 bases and 8 bases respectively, with 15 bases between them. The CDR3 bases that were read are TGTGCCAGCAACCACAGGGCTCCTGATGAG. Translating it yields CASNHRAPDE. The complete CDR3 reads CASNHRAPDEQFF.

To note about this clone: Sequencing ends 3 residues short of the CDR3 end; the germline J gene provides the rest. The chain recombines TRBV7-2 with TRBJ2-3; 7 bases are a match to TRBD1. This CDR3 is built from 13 residues. The V gene end was trimmed by 4 bases and the J gene end by 3 bases; junction bases not matched to a gene: 1. Germline loops: CDR1 SGHTA, CDR2 FQGNSA. CDR3 sequence reads: CASSSRGTDTQYF. The CDR3 bases that were read are TGTGCCAGCAGCTCCAGGGGGACAGATACG.

In the case of this clone: The read gets to within 3 residues of the CDR3 end, and the germline J gene fills in the rest. This chain links TRBV30 with TRBJ1-1, with TRBD1 as a possible D gene (5 bases). The CDR3 runs 13 residues. Between the trimmed V and J ends, which lost 0 bases and 1 base, there was a span of 6 bases. CDR1 GTSNPN and CDR2 SVGIG come from the germline V gene (reference sequence). The sequenced part of the CDR3 DNA is TGTGCCTGGAGTGTAGACAGGAACACTGAA. Protein sequence: CAWSVDRNTE. The entire CDR3 protein is CAWSVDRNTEAFF. Looking up the rest from reference TRBV30 and TRBJ1-1 gives the full variable domain: SQTIHQWPATLVQPVGSPLSLECTVEGTSNPNLYWYRQAAGRGLQLLFYSVGIGQISSEVPQNLSASRPQDRQFILSSKKLLLSDSGFYLCAWSVDRNTEAFFGQGTRLTVV.

Of note for this clone: The CDR3 goes on 3 residues after the read ends, and that part is filled in from the germline J gene. The chain is built from TRBV18 and TRBJ2-1; no clear D gene. CDR1 and CDR2 from the germline V gene are KGHSH and LQKENI. This CDR3 is built from 12 residues. The V end was cut by 3 bases, the J end by 7 bases, with 7 bases between. CDR3 amino acids: CASSPSTNEQFF. The covered CDR3 bases are TGTGCCAGCTCACCTTCGACAAATGAG.

Turning to this clone: With the read ending 3 residues before the CDR3 end, the germline J gene is used to fill in that end. The chain has TRBV19 and TRBJ2-7; D uncertain. From germline, CDR1 is LNHDA and CDR2 SQIVND (reference sequence). The CDR3 covers 14 residues. The germline V and J ends were trimmed by 3 bases and 0 bases, with 9 bases remaining between them. CDR3 DNA (partial): TGTGCCAGTAGTATCTCCAGGAGCTCCTACGAG. It codes for CASSISRSSYE. The complete CDR3 protein is CASSISRSSYEQYF.

Concerning this clone: The CDR3 end is not reached by the read, which stops 3 residues before it; the germline J gene fills it in. The chain uses TRBV20-1 and TRBJ2-7; 9 bases are a match to TRBD1. The CDR3 totals 13 residues. The germline V gene has CDR1 DFQATT and CDR2 SNEGSKA (reference sequence). After removal of 5 bases from V and 5 bases from J, the junction contained 7 bases not matched to a gene. The CDR3 loop is CSAHRTGVDEQYF. The covered CDR3 bases are TGCAGTGCTCATCGGACAGGGGTGGACGAG.

About this clone itself: The DNA ends 3 residues before the CDR3 does, and the rest of the CDR3 is filled in from the germline J gene. At the DNA level, this CDR3 is encoded by other sequences in the same sample as well. This rearrangement joins TRBV5-1 to TRBJ2-5; TRBD1 might be the D (6 bases). Germline V CDR1 and CDR2: SGHRS, YFSETQ. There are 15 residues in the CDR3. The V gene lost 0 bases and the J gene lost 4 bases, with 13 bases spanning the gap. The CDR3 here is CASSLANREGETQYF. CDR3 DNA (partial): TGCGCCAGCAGCTTGGCAAACAGGGAAGGAGAGACC.

Of note for this clone: A junction boundary mismatches the germline segment, possibly from a read error. The read halts 3 residues ahead of the CDR3 end, with the missing end drawn from the germline J gene. The same CDR3 can be traced to other DNA sequences in this sample. The chain joins TRBV5-1 to TRBJ1-3; D might be TRBD1 (5 bases). CDR3 length: 14 amino acids. CDR1 SGHRS and CDR2 YFSETQ come from the germline V gene. The CDR3 sequence: CASSRDSSGNTIYF. CDR3 DNA, as far as it was read: TGCGCCAGCAGCCGAGACAGCTCTGGAAACACG. The entire variable domain, with the rest obtained from reference TRBV5-1 and TRBJ1-3, is as follows: KAGVTQTPRYLIKTRGQQVTLSCSPISGHRSVSWYQQTPGQGLQFLFEYFSETQRNKGNFPGRFSGRQFSNSRSEMNVSTLELGDSALYLCASSRDSSGNTIYFGEGSWLTVV.